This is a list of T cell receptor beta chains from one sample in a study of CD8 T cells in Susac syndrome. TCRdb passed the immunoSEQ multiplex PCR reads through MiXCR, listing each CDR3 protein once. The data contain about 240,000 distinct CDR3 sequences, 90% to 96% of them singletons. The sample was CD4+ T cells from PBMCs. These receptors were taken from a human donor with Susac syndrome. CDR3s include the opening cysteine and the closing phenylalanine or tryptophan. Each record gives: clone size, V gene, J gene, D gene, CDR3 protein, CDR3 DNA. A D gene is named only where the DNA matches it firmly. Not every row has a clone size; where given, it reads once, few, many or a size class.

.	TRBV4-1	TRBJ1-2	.	CASSQDNIHGYTF	TGCGCCAGCAGCCAAGATAATATCCATGGCTACACCTTC
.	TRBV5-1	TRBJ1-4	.	CASSLTSGTWREKLFF	TGCGCCAGCAGCCTAACATCCGGGACGTGGCGGGAAAAACTGTTTTTT
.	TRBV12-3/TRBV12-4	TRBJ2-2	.	CATWWNTGELFF	TGTGCCACCTGGTGGAACACCGGGGAGCTGTTTTTT
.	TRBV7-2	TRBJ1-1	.	CASSRNRRTEAFF	TGTGCCAGCAGCCGGAACAGGAGGACTGAAGCTTTCTTT
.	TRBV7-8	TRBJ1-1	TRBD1	CASSLWGQGNTEAFF	TGTGCCAGCAGCCTATGGGGACAGGGCAACACTGAAGCTTTCTTT
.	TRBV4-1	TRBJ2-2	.	CASSQADSTGELFF	TGCGCCAGCAGCCAAGCTGACAGCACCGGGGAGCTGTTTTTT
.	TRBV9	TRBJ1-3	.	CASSTTGPSSGNTIYF	TGTGCCAGCAGCACTACGGGACCGAGCTCTGGAAACACCATATATTTT
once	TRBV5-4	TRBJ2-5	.	CASSLPGAQETQYF	TGTGCCAGCAGCTTGCCAGGGGCCCAAGAGACCCAGTACTTC
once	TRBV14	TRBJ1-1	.	CASSQDQRRNTEAFF	TGTGCCAGCAGCCAAGATCAGAGGAGAAACACTGAAGCTTTCTTT
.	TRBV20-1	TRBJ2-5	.	CSVVEALGETQYF	TGCAGTGTGGTTGAGGCCCTCGGGGAGACCCAGTACTTC
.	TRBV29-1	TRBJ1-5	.	CSAGTWSQPQHF	TGCAGCGCGGGGACGTGGAGTCAGCCCCAGCATTTT
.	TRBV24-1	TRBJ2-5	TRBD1	CATSDTRQGPQETQYF	TGTGCCACCAGTGATACTAGACAGGGACCTCAAGAGACCCAGTACTTC
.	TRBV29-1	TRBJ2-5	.	CSASASFETQYF	TGCAGCGCGTCGGCTAGCTTCGAGACCCAGTACTTC
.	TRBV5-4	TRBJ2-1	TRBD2	CASSLASGGYNEQFF	TGTGCCAGCAGTCTCGCTAGCGGGGGCTACAATGAGCAGTTCTTC
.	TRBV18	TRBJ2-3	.	CASSLITIEDTQYF	TGTGCCAGCTCCCTAATAACTATCGAGGATACGCAGTATTTT
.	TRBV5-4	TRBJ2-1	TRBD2	CASSPGGLAEEQQFF	TGTGCCAGCAGCCCCGGGGGACTAGCGGAAGAACAGCAGTTCTTC
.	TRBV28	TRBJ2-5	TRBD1	CASSPPNRGAQYF	TGTGCCAGCAGTCCCCCAAACAGGGGTGCCCAGTACTTC
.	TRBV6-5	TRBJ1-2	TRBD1	CASSYLDRGLYGYTF	TGTGCCAGCAGTTACCTGGACAGGGGGCTATATGGCTACACCTTC
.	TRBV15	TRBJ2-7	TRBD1	CATSRGGTGRDEQYF	TGTGCCACCAGCAGAGGTGGGACAGGGAGGGACGAGCAGTACTTC
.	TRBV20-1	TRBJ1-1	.	CSVFVGNTEAFF	TGCAGTGTATTTGTTGGGAACACTGAAGCTTTCTTT
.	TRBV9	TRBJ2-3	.	CASSGPTKLRTDTQYF	TGTGCCAGCAGCGGACCAACAAAGCTACGCACAGATACGCAGTATTTT
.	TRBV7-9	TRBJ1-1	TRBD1	CATRGPNTEAFF	TGTGCCACCAGGGGGCCTAACACTGAAGCTTTCTTT
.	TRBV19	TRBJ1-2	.	CASSSTGLNGYTF	TGTGCCAGTAGTTCGACAGGATTGAATGGCTACACCTTC
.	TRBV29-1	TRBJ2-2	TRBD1	CSVGQGHTGELFF	TGCAGCGTCGGACAGGGCCACACCGGGGAGCTGTTTTTT
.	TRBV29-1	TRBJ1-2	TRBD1	CSVGLGQVNYGYTF	TGCAGCGTAGGGTTGGGACAGGTCAACTATGGCTACACCTTC
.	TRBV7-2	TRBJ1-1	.	CASSREQGTEAFF	TGTGCCAGCAGTCGCGAACAGGGTACTGAAGCTTTCTTT
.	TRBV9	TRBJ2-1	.	CASSLTAGNEQFF	TGTGCCAGCAGCCTTACTGCCGGGAATGAGCAGTTCTTC
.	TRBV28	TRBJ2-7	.	CASGGPNSYEQYF	TGTGCCAGCGGCGGACCTAACTCCTACGAGCAGTACTTC
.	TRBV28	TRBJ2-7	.	CASSFRNYEQYF	TGTGCCAGCAGTTTTAGGAACTACGAGCAGTACTTC
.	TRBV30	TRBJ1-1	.	CAWTGGMHTEAFF	TGTGCCTGGACGGGAGGGATGCACACTGAAGCTTTCTTT
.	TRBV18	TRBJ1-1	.	CASSPPGASAFF	TGTGCCAGCTCACCACCGGGGGCTTCCGCTTTCTTT
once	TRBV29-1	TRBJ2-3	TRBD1	CSVEQGAEGTDTQYF	TGCAGCGTCGAACAGGGGGCGGAAGGTACAGATACGCAGTATTTT
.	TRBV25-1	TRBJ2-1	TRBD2	CASSASGTYNEQFF	TGTGCCAGCAGCGCTAGCGGAACCTACAATGAGCAGTTCTTC
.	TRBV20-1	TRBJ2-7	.	CSAAFHGVPGEQYF	TGCAGTGCTGCGTTCCACGGGGTCCCTGGAGAGCAGTACTTC
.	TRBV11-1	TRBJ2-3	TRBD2	CASSLSGRATDTQYF	TGTGCCAGCAGCTTATCCGGGAGGGCTACAGATACGCAGTATTTT
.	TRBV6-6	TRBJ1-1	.	CASSGSRGLWTEAFF	TGTGCCAGCAGTGGCTCGCGGGGTTTGTGGACTGAAGCTTTCTTT
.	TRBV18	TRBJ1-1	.	CASSPRERGQTEAFF	TGTGCCAGCTCACCACGTGAAAGGGGCCAGACTGAAGCTTTCTTT